One T cell receptor (beta chain) is described in this entry. There is no known antigen for this receptor. The input lacks base qualities; no much larger clone sits a single base away. The sample belongs to a study of T cell responses to AZD1222 COVID-19 vaccine listed by TCRdb under 2021. For context, the study as a whole: A total of about 230 trial participants underwent TCR sequencing, of whom around 200 received two doses of AZD1222 and approximately 25 received two doses of the MenACWY control vaccine. Trial participants were enrolled by age into 18-55, 56-69 and 70-plus year subgroups, with roughly 150, 30 and 60 TCR-sequenced participants respectively.

Broad study findings and their caveats: Vaccine-associated CD4 TCRs spanned the whole spike protein, with dominant responses in regions 160-218 and 743-854. In the small 56-69-year group, the increase in depth fell short of significance, most likely because of low power. No day 14 peak-response samples were available, so repertoires were characterized only after the peak T cell response. Only 5 to 7 AZD1222 recipients were SARS-CoV-2 seropositive at baseline, limiting conclusions about previously exposed vaccinees. Most participants were white British and females outnumbered males, and the authors suggested that clonal diversity may have been underestimated. A significant rise in spike-specific TCR breadth and depth was observed after two AZD1222 doses relative to day 0 and relative to MenACWY recipients. Nearly half of unique spike-specific TCRs reportedly recognized epitopes outside regions mutated in the B.1.351 and B.1.1.7 variants.

The label giving this sample's time point can be read as: about 28 days (+/-7) after the second vaccine dose. AZD1222 recipients with second doses at about 4 weeks or about 12 weeks were pooled, because spike-specific TCR depth and breadth did not differ between schedules. Vaccinee samples were obtained from the UK trials COV001 and COV002, which included a single-blind randomized controlled phase 2/3 trial of AZD1222 (ChAdOx1 nCoV-19) in healthy adults. Trial participant PBMC samples were collected at day 0 and day 28 after the second dose for TCRbeta chain sequencing. The V and J ends are trimmed by 2 bases and 7 bases, leaving 11 bases between them. The CDR3 numbers 14 residues from cysteine through phenylalanine. The CDR3 DNA has 42 bases and is translated from base 1. Sequences SGHTA (CDR1) and FQGNSA (CDR2) are obtained from the germline V gene. The CDR3 regions of human TCRbeta chains were subjected to immunosequencing. As for the original processing: TCRs in the repertoires were matched against a reference library of SARS-CoV-2-specific TCRs that had been generated with the MIRA antigen-specificity platform. Breadth was defined as the fraction of unique TCRs that were SARS-CoV-2-associated. Depth was defined as the fraction of total T cells that were SARS-CoV-2-associated. Using the MIRA data, each spike-specific TCR was mapped to the spike region that the TCR reacts to and placed in a CD4 or CD8 class. Log10-transformed breadth and depth values were compared by one-way ANOVA with Sidak's multiple comparisons tests. Drawn from immuneACCESS, this table holds only the in-frame rearrangements with V and J called that TCRdb kept. Clones are partly lost; checked studies trace under half to an unresolved V gene and leave the rest unexplained. V and J calls and clone size come straight from that table; D and trimming were deduced from the DNA. For this sample the table gives 110,000 to 150,000 clones, of which around 92% were detected only once. The ten largest make up around 3.5% of the sample.

The chain is encoded by TRBV7-2 joined to TRBJ2-2; the D gene assignment is ambiguous. Sequencing was performed on peripheral blood, taken 28 days after the second AZD1222 dose. The clonotype was recovered from an adult who received the AZD1222 COVID-19 vaccine. This receptor carries the CDR3 CASSLLDGVGELFF. The nucleotide sequence reads as follows: TGTGCCAGCAGCTTATTGGACGGCGTCGGGGAGCTGTTTTTT.